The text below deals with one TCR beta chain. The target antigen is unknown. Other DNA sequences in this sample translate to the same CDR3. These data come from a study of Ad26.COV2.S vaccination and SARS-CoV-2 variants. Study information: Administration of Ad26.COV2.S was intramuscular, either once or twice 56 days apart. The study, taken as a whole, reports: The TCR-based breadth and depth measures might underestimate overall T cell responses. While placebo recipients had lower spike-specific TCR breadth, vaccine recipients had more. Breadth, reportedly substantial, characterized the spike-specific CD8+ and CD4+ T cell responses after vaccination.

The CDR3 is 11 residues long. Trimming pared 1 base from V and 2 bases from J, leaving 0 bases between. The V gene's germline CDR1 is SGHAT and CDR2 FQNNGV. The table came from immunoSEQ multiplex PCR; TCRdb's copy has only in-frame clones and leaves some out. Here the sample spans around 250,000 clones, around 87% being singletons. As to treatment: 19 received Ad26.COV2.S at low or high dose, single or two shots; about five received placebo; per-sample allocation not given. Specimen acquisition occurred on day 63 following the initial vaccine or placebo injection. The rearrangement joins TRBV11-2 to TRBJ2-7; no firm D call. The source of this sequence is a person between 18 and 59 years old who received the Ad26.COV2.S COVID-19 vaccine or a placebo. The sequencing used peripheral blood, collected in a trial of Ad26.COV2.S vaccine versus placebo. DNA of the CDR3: TGTGCCAGCAGCTTAGCCTACGAGCAGTACTTC. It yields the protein CASSLAYEQYF.